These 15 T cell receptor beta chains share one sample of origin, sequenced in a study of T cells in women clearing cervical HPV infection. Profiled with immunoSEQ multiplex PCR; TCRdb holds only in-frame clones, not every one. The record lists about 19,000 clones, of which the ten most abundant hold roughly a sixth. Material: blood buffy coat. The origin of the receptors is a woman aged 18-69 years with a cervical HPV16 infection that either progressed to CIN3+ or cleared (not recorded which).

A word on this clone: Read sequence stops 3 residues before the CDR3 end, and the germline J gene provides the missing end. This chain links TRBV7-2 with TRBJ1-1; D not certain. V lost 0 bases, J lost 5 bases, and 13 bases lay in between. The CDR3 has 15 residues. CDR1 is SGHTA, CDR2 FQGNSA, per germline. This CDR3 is CASSLAGVGGTEAFF. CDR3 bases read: TGTGCCAGCAGCTTAGCCGGGGTCGGTGGGACTGAA.

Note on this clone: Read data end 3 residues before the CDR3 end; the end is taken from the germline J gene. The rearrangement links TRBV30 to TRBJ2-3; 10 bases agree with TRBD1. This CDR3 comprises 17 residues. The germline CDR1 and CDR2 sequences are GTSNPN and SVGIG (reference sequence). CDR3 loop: CAWSTDRGDYSNQPQYF. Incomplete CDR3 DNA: TGTGCCTGGAGTACGGACAGGGGGGATTATAGCAATCAGCCG.

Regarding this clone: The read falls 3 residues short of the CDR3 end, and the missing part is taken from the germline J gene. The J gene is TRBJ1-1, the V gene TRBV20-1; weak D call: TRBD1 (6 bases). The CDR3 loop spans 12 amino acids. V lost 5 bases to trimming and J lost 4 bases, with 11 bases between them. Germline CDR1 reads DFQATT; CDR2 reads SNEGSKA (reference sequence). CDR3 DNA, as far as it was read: TGCAGTGCTGGCACAGGGCCCACTGAA. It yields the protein CSAGTGPTE. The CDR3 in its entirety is CSAGTGPTEAFF.

CDR3 protein: CASSLHKGTDTQYF. The CDR3 bases that were read are TGCGCCAGCAGCCTCCATAAGGGGACAGATACC. This chain connects TRBV5-1 to TRBJ2-5, with 7 bases matching TRBD1. The read comes to an end 3 residues before the CDR3 does, leaving the germline J gene to fill in the end. The CDR3 contains 14 residues. CDR1 and CDR2 (germline): SGHRS, YFSETQ.

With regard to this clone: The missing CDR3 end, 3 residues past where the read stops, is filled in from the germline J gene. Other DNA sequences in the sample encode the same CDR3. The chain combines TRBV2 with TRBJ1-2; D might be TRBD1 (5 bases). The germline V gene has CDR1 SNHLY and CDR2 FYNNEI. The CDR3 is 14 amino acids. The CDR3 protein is CASSEDRRQGGYTF. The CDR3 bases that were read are TGTGCCAGCAGTGAAGACAGGCGCCAAGGGGGC.

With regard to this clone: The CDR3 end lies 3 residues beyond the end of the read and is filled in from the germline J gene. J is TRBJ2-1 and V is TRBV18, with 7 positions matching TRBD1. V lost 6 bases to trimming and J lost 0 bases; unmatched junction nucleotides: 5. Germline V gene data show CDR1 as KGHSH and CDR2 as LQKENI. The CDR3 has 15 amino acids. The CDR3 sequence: CASSSGGSSYNEQFF. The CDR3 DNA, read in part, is TGTGCCAGCTCGTCAGGGGGTAGCTCCTACAATGAG.

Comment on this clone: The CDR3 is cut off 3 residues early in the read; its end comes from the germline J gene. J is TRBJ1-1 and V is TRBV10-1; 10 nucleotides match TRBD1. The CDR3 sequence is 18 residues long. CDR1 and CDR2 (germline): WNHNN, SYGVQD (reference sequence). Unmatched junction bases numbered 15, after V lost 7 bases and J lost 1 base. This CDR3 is CASTPEYRDRGPNTEAFF. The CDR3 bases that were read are TGCGCCAGCACACCGGAATATCGGGACAGGGGCCCGAACACTGAA.

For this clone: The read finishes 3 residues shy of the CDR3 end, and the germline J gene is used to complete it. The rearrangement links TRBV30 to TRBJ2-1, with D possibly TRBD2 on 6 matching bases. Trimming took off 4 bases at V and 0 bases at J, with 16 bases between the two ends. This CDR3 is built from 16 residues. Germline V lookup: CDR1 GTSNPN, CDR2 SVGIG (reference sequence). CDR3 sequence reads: CAWMGRWGDSYNEQFF. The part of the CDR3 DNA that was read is TGTGCCTGGATGGGTCGGTGGGGGGACTCCTACAATGAG.

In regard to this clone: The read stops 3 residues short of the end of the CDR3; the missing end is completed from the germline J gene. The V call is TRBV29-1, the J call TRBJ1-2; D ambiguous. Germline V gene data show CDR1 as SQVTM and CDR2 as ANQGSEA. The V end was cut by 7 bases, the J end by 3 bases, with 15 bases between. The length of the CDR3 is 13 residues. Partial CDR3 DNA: TGCAGCGCCGCGGGCGGCGGGGACTATGGC. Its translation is CSAAGGGDYG. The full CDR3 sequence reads CSAAGGGDYGYTF.

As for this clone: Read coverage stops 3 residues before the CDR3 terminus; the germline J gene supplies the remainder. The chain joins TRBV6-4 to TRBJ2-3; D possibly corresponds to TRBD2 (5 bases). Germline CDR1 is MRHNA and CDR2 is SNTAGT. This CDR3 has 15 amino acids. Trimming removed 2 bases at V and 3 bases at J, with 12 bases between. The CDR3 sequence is CASSDTGITTDTQYF. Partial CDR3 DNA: TGTGCCAGCAGTGACACGGGGATCACAACAGATACG.

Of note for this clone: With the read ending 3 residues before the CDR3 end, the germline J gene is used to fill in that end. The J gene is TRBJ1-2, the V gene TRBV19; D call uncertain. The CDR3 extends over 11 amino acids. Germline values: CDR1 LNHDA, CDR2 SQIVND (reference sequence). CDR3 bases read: TGTGCCAGTAGTACCAGGTACGAC. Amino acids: CASSTRYD. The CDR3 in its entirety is CASSTRYDYTF.

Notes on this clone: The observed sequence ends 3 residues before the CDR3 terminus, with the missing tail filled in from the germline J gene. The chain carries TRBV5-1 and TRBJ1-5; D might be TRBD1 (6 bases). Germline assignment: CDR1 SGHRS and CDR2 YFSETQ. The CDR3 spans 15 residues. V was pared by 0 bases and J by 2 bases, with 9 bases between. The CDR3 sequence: CASSLGPGGNQPQHF. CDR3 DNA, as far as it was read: TGCGCCAGCAGCTTGGGTCCAGGGGGCAATCAGCCC.

The sequenced CDR3 bases are TGTGCCAGTACAGGAAACTATGGC. As protein: CASTGNYG. From start to end, the CDR3 is CASTGNYGYTF. V usage is TRBV19 and J usage is TRBJ1-2; no reliable D call. Read data end 3 residues before the CDR3 end; the end is taken from the germline J gene. CDR3 size: 11 residues. Germline V gene data show CDR1 as LNHDA and CDR2 as SQIVND (reference sequence). V lost 7 bases and J lost 2, with 5 bases in between.

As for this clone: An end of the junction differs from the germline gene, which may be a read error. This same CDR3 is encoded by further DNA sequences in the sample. The part of the CDR3 DNA that was read is TGCGCCAGCAGCTTGGTAGGGGGCGGTGGAAACACA. Its protein product is CASSLVGGGGNT. The entire CDR3 protein reads CASSLVGGGGNTIYF. The chain has TRBV5-1 and TRBJ1-3, with TRBD1 identical over 7 bases. From the germline J gene comes the end of the CDR3, since the read stops 3 residues before it. The CDR3 covers 15 residues. CDR1 SGHRS and CDR2 YFSETQ come from the germline V gene.

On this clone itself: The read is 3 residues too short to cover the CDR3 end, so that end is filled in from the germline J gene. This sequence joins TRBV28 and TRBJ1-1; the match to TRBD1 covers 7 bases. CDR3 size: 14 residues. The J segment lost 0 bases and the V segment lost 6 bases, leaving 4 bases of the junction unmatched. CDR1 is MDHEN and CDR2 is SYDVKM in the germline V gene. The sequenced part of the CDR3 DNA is TGTGCCAGCAGGGCGGGACAGCTGAACACTGAA. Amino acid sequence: CASRAGQLNTE. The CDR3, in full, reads CASRAGQLNTEAFF.